The 20 T cell receptor beta chains reported below all come from one sample, sequenced in a study of identifying expanded T cells in peripheral blood. Libraries were prepared by immunoSEQ multiplex PCR; TCRdb keeps only in-frame clonotypes and omits some of them. The data show some 120,000 clones, more than 80% seen once. Specimen: blood. The source of these receptors is a person aged 18-69 years in good health.

This clone was seen more than once but under ten times. This chain connects TRBV28 to TRBJ1-2; TRBD1 might be the D (5 bases). Germline CDR1 is MDHEN and CDR2 is SYDVKM. V lost 6 bases and J 0 bases, leaving 11 bases between the germline ends. The CDR3 loop spans 14 amino acids. DNA of the CDR3: TGTGCCAGCAGGATGGGGGGAGCTAACTATGGCTACACCTTC. This encodes CASRMGGANYGYTF.

The chain has TRBV11-3 and TRBJ2-7; a possible D gene is TRBD1 (5 bases). With 0 bases removed from V and 0 bases from J, the gap between germline ends came to 15 bases. Germline loops: CDR1 SGHNT, CDR2 YENEEA. CDR3 size: 17 residues. Here the CDR3 DNA reads TGTGCCAGCAGCTTAGATCGCGACGTAGGGGACTCCTACGAGCAGTACTTC. This codes for CASSLDRDVGDSYEQYF. Full variable domain (outside the CDR3, taken from reference TRBV11-3 and TRBJ2-7): EAGVVQSPRYKIIEKKQPVAFWCNPISGHNTLYWYLQNLGQGPELLIRYENEEAVDDSQLPKDRFSAERLKGVDSTLKIQPAELGDSAVYLCASSLDRDVGDSYEQYFGPGTRLTVT.

The chain carries TRBV4-1 and TRBJ1-5; 8 nucleotides align to TRBD1. The length of the CDR3 is 15 residues. CDR1 and CDR2 (germline): MGHRA, YSYEKL. With 3 bases clipped from V and 3 bases from J, the junction kept 4 bases outside the gene matches. CDR3 sequence reads: CASSHPDRDNQPQHF. CDR3 nucleotide sequence: TGCGCCAGCAGCCACCCGGACAGGGACAATCAGCCCCAGCATTTT.

This sequence joins TRBV21-1 and TRBJ2-7; the table names TRBD2, a call not compared with the DNA. TRBV21-1 is flagged as a pseudogene. This CDR3 is built from 17 residues. The CDR3 loop reads CASSPPRDPRKDREQYF. The CDR3 DNA follows: TGTGCCAGCAGCCCTCCGCGGGACCCCCGTAAGGATCGAGAGCAGTACTTC.

The V gene is TRBV7-9, the J gene TRBJ2-7, with 10 bases that match TRBD2. V was pared by 1 base and J by 3 bases, with 9 bases of the junction left unmatched. Germline CDR1 and CDR2: SEHNR and FQNEAQ (reference sequence). This CDR3 region has 17 residues. The CDR3 DNA reads TGTGCCAGCAGCTTAGTAGCGGGGGGCCTTCCGGTCTACGAGCAGTACTTC. Translating it yields CASSLVAGGLPVYEQYF.

As regards this clone: This same CDR3 is encoded by further DNA sequences in the sample. The chain links TRBV9 to TRBJ2-5, with 9 bases fitting TRBD1. Looked up from germline, CDR1 is SGDLS and CDR2 is YYNGEE. The length of the CDR3 is 15 residues. The trim removed 5 bases at V and 2 bases at J, leaving 7 bases unmatched. The CDR3 bases are TGTGCCAGCAGTGCGGACAGGGGTAAACAAGAGACCCAGTACTTC. Encoded protein: CASSADRGKQETQYF.

This rearrangement joins TRBV15 to TRBJ1-1; D remains ambiguous. Trimming shortened V by 5 bases and J by 4 bases, and 11 bases separated the two germline ends. The germline gives CDR1 LNHNV, CDR2 YYDKDF (reference sequence). The CDR3 has 13 amino acids. CDR3 protein: CATSVKLLTEAFF. The CDR3 region has the DNA TGTGCCACCAGCGTAAAACTCCTCACTGAAGCTTTCTTT.

This rearrangement joins TRBV9 to TRBJ2-3; D unresolved. The CDR3 runs to 18 residues. Germline loops: CDR1 SGDLS, CDR2 YYNGEE. Trimming stripped 0 bases from V and 0 bases from J, with 17 bases between. CDR3 residues: CASSVGFIMPPSTDTQYF. CDR3 sequence (DNA): TGTGCCAGCAGCGTAGGATTCATTATGCCTCCGAGCACAGATACGCAGTATTTT.

The chain uses TRBV7-9 and TRBJ2-1; the match to TRBD2 covers 9 bases. Germline-derived CDR1 and CDR2 are SEHNR and FQNEAQ (reference sequence). J was trimmed by 9 bases and V by 5 bases; bases with no gene match: 11. The CDR3 sequence is 15 residues long. As DNA, the CDR3 is TGTGCCAGCAGCCCTAGTAGCGGGGGAGGAGGTGAGCAGTTCTTC. Translating it yields CASSPSSGGGGEQFF.

The rearrangement uses TRBV19 and TRBJ2-3; 8 bases map to TRBD2. Trimming took 4 bases from V and 0 from J; bases not matched to a gene: 3. The CDR3 covers 15 residues. Germline values: CDR1 LNHDA, CDR2 SQIVND (reference sequence). CDR3 loop: CASSTSGPSTDTQYF. The CDR3, as DNA: TGTGCCAGTAGTACTAGCGGGCCTAGCACAGATACGCAGTATTTT.

This clone has just a few counts. The J gene is TRBJ2-1, the V gene TRBV4-1; D gene uncertain. Trimming pared 6 bases from V and 9 bases from J, leaving 24 bases between. This CDR3 comprises 16 residues. Germline loops: CDR1 MGHRA, CDR2 YSYEKL. Here the CDR3 reads CASSTPRLSSRTEQFF. For the CDR3, the DNA is TGCGCCAGCAGTACCCCCCGTCTGTCCTCTAGGACTGAGCAGTTCTTC.

The rearrangement links TRBV5-1 to TRBJ1-1; D not certain. CDR3 length: 15 residues. Deletions cut 4 bases from V and 5 bases from J, with 18 bases between. Germline CDR1 and CDR2: SGHRS and YFSETQ. The CDR3 loop reads CASSRVVFQRTEAFF. CDR3 bases: TGCGCCAGCAGCCGCGTTGTCTTTCAGCGGACTGAAGCTTTCTTT.

The chain is built from TRBV9 and TRBJ1-3, with D unclear. The ends were cut back, 0 bases at V and 4 bases at J, with 17 bases in the middle. Germline lookup yields CDR1 SGDLS and CDR2 YYNGEE. The CDR3 runs 17 residues. CDR3 sequence (DNA): TGTGCCAGCAGCGTAGGAAAGGACCCATACGCAGGAAACACCATATATTTT. It yields the protein CASSVGKDPYAGNTIYF.

Here the CDR3 DNA reads TGTGCCAGCAGTGTAAGGGGGTCCTGGCACACCGGGGAGCTGTTTTTT. Its translation: CASSVRGSWHTGELFF. The chain carries TRBV6-1 and TRBJ2-2; tentatively, D is TRBD1 (6 bases). Trimming cost V 4 bases and J 3 bases, with 15 bases left between them. From germline, CDR1 is MNHNS and CDR2 SASEGT. The CDR3 is made up of 16 amino acids.

The gene calls are TRBV6-6 and TRBJ2-7, with 7 nucleotides matching TRBD1. The CDR3 length is 15 residues. V gave up 0 bases and J gave up 2 bases; unmatched junction bases: 4. From germline, CDR1 is MNHNY and CDR2 SVGAGI (reference sequence). CDR3 protein: CASSYSGTVAYEQYF. Written as DNA, the CDR3 is TGTGCCAGCAGTTACTCGGGGACAGTCGCCTACGAGCAGTACTTC.

This sequence joins TRBV30 and TRBJ1-1; no definite D call. CDR1 GTSNPN and CDR2 SVGIG come from the germline V gene (reference sequence). The CDR3 consists of 12 residues. V lost 5 bases and J 4 bases, leaving 11 bases between the germline ends. CDR3 residues: CAWVRNSTEAFF. In DNA, the CDR3 is TGTGCCTGGGTTCGGAACTCCACTGAAGCTTTCTTT.

The V and J genes are TRBV6-5 and TRBJ1-1; D might be TRBD1 (5 bases). With 11 bases removed from V and 3 bases from J, the gap between germline ends came to 22 bases. Germline V gene lookup returns CDR1 MNHEY and CDR2 SVGAGI. CDR3 size: 15 residues. CDR3 loop: CAVGATQRLDTEAFF. The CDR3 coding sequence is TGTGCCGTCGGGGCAACTCAAAGGCTCGACACTGAAGCTTTCTTT.

V gene TRBV14 combines with J gene TRBJ2-5; a weak D match, TRBD1 (6 bases). CDR3 length: 13 amino acids. Trimming took 6 bases from V and 8 from J, leaving 16 bases between them. Germline V gene data show CDR1 as SGHDN and CDR2 as FVKESK. CDR3 sequence: CASSRTVQSTQYF. The CDR3 coding sequence is TGTGCCAGCAGTAGGACAGTTCAATCTACCCAGTACTTC.

The chain has TRBV7-2 and TRBJ1-2; 9 bases are shared with TRBD1. Unmatched junction bases numbered 9, after V lost 7 bases and J lost 3 bases. This CDR3 has 15 amino acids. Germline values: CDR1 SGHTA, CDR2 FQGNSA. This CDR3 reads CASTPGTGIDYGYTF. The CDR3 DNA is TGTGCCAGCACACCAGGGACAGGGATCGACTATGGCTACACCTTC.

The rearrangement links TRBV6-5 to TRBJ1-2; 8 nucleotides line up with TRBD1. CDR1 is MNHEY, CDR2 SVGAGI, per germline. Trimming took 5 bases from V and 4 from J; bases not matched to a gene: 6. The CDR3 extends over 14 amino acids. Written as DNA, the CDR3 is TGTGCCAGCAGTCAAGCCGGGACAGGCTATGGCTACACCTTC. Translating gives CASSQAGTGYGYTF.